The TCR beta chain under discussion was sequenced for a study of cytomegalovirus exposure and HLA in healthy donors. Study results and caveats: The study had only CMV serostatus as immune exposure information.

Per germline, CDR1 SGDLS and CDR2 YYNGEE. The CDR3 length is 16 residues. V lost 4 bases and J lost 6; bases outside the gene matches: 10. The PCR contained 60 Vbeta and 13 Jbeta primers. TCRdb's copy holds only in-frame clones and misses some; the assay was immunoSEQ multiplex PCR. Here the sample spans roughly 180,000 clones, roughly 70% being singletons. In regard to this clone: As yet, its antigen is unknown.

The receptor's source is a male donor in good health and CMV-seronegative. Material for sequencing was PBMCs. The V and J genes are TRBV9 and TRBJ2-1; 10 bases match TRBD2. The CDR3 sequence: CASSLSGGGMVNEQFF. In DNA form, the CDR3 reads TGTGCCAGCAGCTTAAGCGGGGGGGGAATGGTCAATGAGCAGTTCTTC.